This T cell receptor (beta chain) came from a study of cytomegalovirus exposure and HLA in healthy donors (dated by TCRdb to 2017 to 2019). Study-wide context: In an earlier analysis of approximately 500 of the donors, 276 Gb of sequence data and 90 million to 120 million unique TCR beta sequences from about 180 million T cells were reported. An early release that covered roughly 600 HLA-typed donors contained 300 to 350 gigabases of sequencing data and about 93 million unique TCR sequences. Of the roughly 400 genotyped donors, approximately 81% were placed in the genetic ancestry cluster associated with self-reported Caucasian donors. The study was designed to test whether signatures of past pathogen exposure could be identified by cataloging public T cell receptors. The study used immunosequencing to profile the T cell repertoires of approximately 690 subjects and linked those repertoires to cytomegalovirus serostatus. A separate validation cohort of roughly 130 different subjects was used in addition to the roughly 670-subject first cohort. The study combined high-throughput TCR immunosequencing, statistical association of individual TCRs with disease status, and machine learning to predict cytomegalovirus infection status. A later analysis re-examined previously published TCR beta repertoires from 600 to 700 donors and added high-resolution HLA genotyping to investigate patterns of TCR occurrence. The later analysis used no new phenotypic data to find candidate immune exposures, relying instead on TCR beta sequences and their occurrence across donors. In an earlier analysis of a few hundred of the donors, high-throughput TCR beta sequencing was used to judge whether each TCR beta V gene segment behaved as functional or pseudogenic. Donor age, sex, ethnicity and CMV serostatus were compiled alongside the repertoire data. A later genetic analysis used genome-wide SNP genotypes for about 65% of the roughly 700 donors, treating that subset as a discovery cohort. Every repertoire in the discovery cohort had been generated on one and the same sequencing platform. Class I and class II HLA loci were covered by the typing at four-digit resolution. The number of donors typed differed by locus, with about 629-630 for A, B, C, DRB1 and DQB1, around 520 for DQA1, approximately 570 for DPA1, and around 460 for DPB1. Roughly five DR-DQ haplotypes were handled as single units for association and clustering because linkage in the cohort was strong. Among under 450 genotyped donors of the cohort, an average of 235,054 unique TCR beta nucleotide sequences were sequenced per donor, 15% to 20% of them non-productive. Findings and caveats that apply to the study as a whole: In this cohort, only TCR beta chains were sequenced, and detectable features were limited by the absence of alpha or paired-chain data. In a later analysis, most CMV-associated TCR beta chains were found to appear HLA-restricted, with HLA associations seemingly driven largely by CMV exposure. About 17 rarely observed V segments, including chromosome 9 orphons, were excluded from the earlier analysis of several hundred of the donors because counts were too low. It was suggested by the authors that the approach could potentially be generalized to other disease states and immunological phenotypes. Some IMGT-functional V segments, including TRBV6-2 and TRBV6-3, could not be distinguished by the 87-base-pair reads and were therefore excluded. Sequencing depth was assumed to be roughly uniform across donors in the presence/absence analyses, though that assumption may not hold. When HLA alleles, especially DR and DQ, strongly co-occurred, attributing TCR associations to individual alleles was difficult. CMV serostatus was the only immune exposure information available for the cohort. A later analysis found that TCR association rates varied across HLA loci, with DRB1 alleles showing the most associated TCRs and HLA-C alleles the fewest. Most TCR sequences were observed very rarely across donors, whereas some public TCRs were present in many individuals. Linkage disequilibrium might explain the correlated functional status among segregating V segments, but an unknown experimental factor could not be ruled out. Compared with equally common non-associated chains, HLA-associated TCR beta chains in a later analysis were more clonally expanded and had lower generation probabilities. Compared with the roughly 700-donor mean, donors in an Asian-associated ancestry cluster had fewer N-insertions in productive TCRs, according to a later genetic analysis. A few of the identified cytomegalovirus-associated TCR beta chains were confirmed in vitro to be specific for cytomegalovirus antigens. In a later analysis, around 17,000 TCR beta sequences were associated with specific HLA alleles at a false discovery rate of 0.05. In a later analysis, several top co-occurrence clusters were reported to appear linked to parvovirus B19, influenza, CMV and Epstein-Barr virus. Broadly in line with IMGT annotations, most TCR beta V segments showed up in productive rearrangements about 90% or about 30% of the time in an earlier analysis of several hundred of the donors. The classifier was reported to diagnose cytomegalovirus status with high specificity and sensitivity in both the original cohort and the validation cohort. A group of highly shared sequence variants was considered likely to be a technical artifact of the sequencing pipeline. HLA typing was unavailable for some donors at each locus, so association tests used only the typed subset. The study gave a list of 150 to 200 TCR beta chains associated with cytomegalovirus. A further reported finding was that TCR beta sequences accurately predicted the HLA-A and HLA-B alleles for most subjects in the first cohort. In a later genetic analysis, a missense DCLRE1C variant was associated with V-gene and J-gene trimming of TCR beta chains, and the association was replicated in an independent cohort.

Libraries were constructed by the immunoSEQ multiplex PCR assay. For the multiplex PCR, a mixture combining 60 forward primers for TCR Vbeta segments and 13 reverse primers for TCR Jbeta segments was used. Amplification of the CDR3 region of rearranged TCR beta genes was performed with a multiplex PCR assay on genomic DNA. The amplified TCR beta libraries were sequenced on the Illumina HiSeq System as 87-base-pair reads. Per the authors' processing: A later analysis counted about 82 million unique TCR beta chains across the 600 to 850 repertoires, and 10 million to 12 million of these chains were shared by at least two donors. Raw reads were error-corrected and collapsed into unique sequences by a nearest-neighbor algorithm in which closely related sequences were merged to remove PCR and sequencing errors. Alignment of CDR3 sequences to IMGT reference sequences was used to assign V, D and J gene segments. Each retained sequence needed at least a six-nucleotide match to both a V gene segment and a J gene segment. Rearrangements were classified as productive when the CDR3 lacked stop codons and remained in frame with V and J, and all other rearrangements were classified as non-productive. Following IMGT convention, CDR3 was defined as the stretch from the second conserved V-encoded cysteine to the conserved J-encoded phenylalanine. In an earlier analysis of approximately 590 of the donors, sequences lacking an unambiguous match to a single V gene segment were excluded. An earlier analysis of 500 to 600 of the donors classified V segments as functional when productive rearrangements were above 56.7% and as segregating when the standard deviation between donors was above 5%. A statistical classification framework was developed to diagnose cytomegalovirus status using the catalog of TCR beta chain sequences. A later analysis assigned V and J genes by comparing TCR nucleotide sequences with IMGT/GENE-DB human TR gene sequences. In a later analysis, CDR3 sequences and most-parsimonious VDJ recombination scenarios were assigned using the TCRdist pipeline. In a later analysis, each TCR beta chain was defined by its CDR3 amino acid sequence together with its V-gene family, and reads lacking a unique V-gene family were excluded. To address suspected cross-contamination and a sequencing artifact, a later analysis removed approximately 590 highly shared, low-generation-probability nucleotide sequences. A later analysis calculated a clonal expansion index for each public chain from normalized within-repertoire ranks of inferred template counts. Generation probabilities in a later analysis came from a VDJ recombination model fitted to out-of-frame rearrangements, and those results were checked against IGoR. Hypergeometric tests were used in a later analysis to score TCR-TCR, TCR-HLA and TCR-CMV co-occurrence, with a repertoire-size bias correction applied to the TCR pairs. A later analysis estimated false discovery rates by permuting HLA or CMV assignments 20 times. A later analysis grouped co-occurring TCRs with DBSCAN, adding TCRdist sequence similarity when clustering within HLA-allele-positive subsets. Repertoires with fewer than 30,000 or more than 120,000 public chains, plus five repertoires with anomalous nucleotide sharing, were excluded from co-occurrence clustering. Entries here come from immuneACCESS through TCRdb and include only in-frame sequences with V and J called. Some clones fail to appear in such tables; in the studies checked, an unresolved V gene covers under half of the shortfall, and the cause of the remainder is unknown. V and J calls and clone size come straight from that table; D and trimming were deduced from the DNA. Counted in this sample were about 120,000 clones; 63% of them appeared once. Together, the top ten hold approximately 9.1% of the sample.

The cohort was made up of 666 healthy bone marrow donors. At the time of sampling, every cohort member was nominally healthy, though immune exposures that went unrecorded were likely present. The donor tested CMV seropositive, placing the donor among the 289 seropositive members of the cohort. A peripheral blood sample was collected from each donor, and TCR beta sequencing was performed on peripheral blood mononuclear cells. The Qiagen DNeasy Blood Extraction Kit was used to extract genomic DNA from the blood cell samples. The CDR3 starts with the cysteine, ends with the phenylalanine, and has 14 residues. The read is trimmed to its CDR3 DNA, 42 bases read in frame from base 1. V gives up 7 bases and J gives up 0 bases, and the segment between their germline ends measures 13 bases. The germline V gene gives CDR1 as MDHEN and CDR2 as SYDVKM. Of note for this clone: Which antigen it targets is not known. No qualities accompany the bases; no much larger clone lies one base away.

This receptor was obtained from a man aged 40-55 years in good health and CMV-seropositive. Sequencing was carried out using PBMCs. Recombination joined TRBV28 with TRBJ2-7; matching of 6 bases hints at TRBD1 as the D gene. CDR3 protein: CASISGQSSYEQYF. In nucleotides, the sequence is TGTGCCAGCATTAGTGGACAGAGCTCCTACGAGCAGTACTTC.